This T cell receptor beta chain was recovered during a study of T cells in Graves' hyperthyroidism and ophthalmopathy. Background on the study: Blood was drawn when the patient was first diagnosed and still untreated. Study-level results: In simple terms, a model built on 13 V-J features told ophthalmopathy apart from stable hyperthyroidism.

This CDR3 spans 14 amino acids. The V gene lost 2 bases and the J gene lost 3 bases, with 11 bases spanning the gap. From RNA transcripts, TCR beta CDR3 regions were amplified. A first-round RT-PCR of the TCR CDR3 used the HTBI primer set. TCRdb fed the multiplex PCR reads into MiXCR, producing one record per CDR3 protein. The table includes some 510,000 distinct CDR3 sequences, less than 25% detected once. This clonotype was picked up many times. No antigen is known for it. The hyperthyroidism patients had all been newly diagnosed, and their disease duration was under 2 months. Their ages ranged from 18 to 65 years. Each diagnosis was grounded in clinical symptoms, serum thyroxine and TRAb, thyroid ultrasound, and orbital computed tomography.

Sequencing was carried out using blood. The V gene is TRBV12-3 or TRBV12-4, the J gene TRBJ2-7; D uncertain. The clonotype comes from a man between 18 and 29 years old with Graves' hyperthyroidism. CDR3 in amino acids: CASSLLPGNYEQYF. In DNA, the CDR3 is TGTGCCAGCAGTTTACTTCCAGGAAACTACGAGCAGTACTTC.